This TCR beta chain was recorded in a study of naive and memory T cell subsets. The ends were cut back, 7 bases at V and 4 bases at J, with 17 bases in the middle. The CDR3 has 14 amino acids. Looked up from germline, CDR1 is SGHRS and CDR2 is YFSETQ. CD8 T cells were positively selected from what remained after CD4 positive selection. CD45RA-CD27- cells were effector memory; CD45RA+CD27- cells were EMRA. Two oligonucleotides, mixed equimolar, formed the beta constant-region primer covering TRBC1 and TRBC2. TCRdb re-called the UMI-ligation and nested PCR reads through MiXCR, storing one row per CDR3 protein. The sample contains around 29,000 distinct CDR3 sequences, approximately 12% of which appear only once. In its sample, this clonotype was seen many times.

The sequence was collected from a human donor in good health. Sequenced sample: effector memory CD4+ T cells from blood. The subset was: effector memory, CD45RA- CD27-. The chain joins TRBV5-1 to TRBJ1-1; possible D gene TRBD1, 6 bases. This chain's CDR3 is CASLTGGLGTEAFF. The CDR3 coding sequence is TGCGCCAGCCTAACCGGGGGGCTGGGCACTGAAGCTTTCTTT.